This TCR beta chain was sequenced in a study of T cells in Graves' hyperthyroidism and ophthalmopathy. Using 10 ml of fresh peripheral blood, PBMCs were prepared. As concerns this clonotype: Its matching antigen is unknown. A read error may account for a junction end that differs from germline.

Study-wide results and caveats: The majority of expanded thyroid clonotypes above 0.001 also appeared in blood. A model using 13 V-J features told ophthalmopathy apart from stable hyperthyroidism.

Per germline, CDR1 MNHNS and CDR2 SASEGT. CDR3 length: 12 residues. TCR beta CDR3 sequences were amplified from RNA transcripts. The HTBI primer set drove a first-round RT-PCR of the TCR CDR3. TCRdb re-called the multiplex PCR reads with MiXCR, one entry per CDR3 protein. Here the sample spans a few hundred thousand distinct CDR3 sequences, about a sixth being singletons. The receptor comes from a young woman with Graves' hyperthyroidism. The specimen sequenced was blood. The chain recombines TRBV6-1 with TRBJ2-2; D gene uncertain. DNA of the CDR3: TGTGCCAGCAGTGCTCAGTTGGCGGAAGTAATTTTT. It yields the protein CASSAQLAEVIF.